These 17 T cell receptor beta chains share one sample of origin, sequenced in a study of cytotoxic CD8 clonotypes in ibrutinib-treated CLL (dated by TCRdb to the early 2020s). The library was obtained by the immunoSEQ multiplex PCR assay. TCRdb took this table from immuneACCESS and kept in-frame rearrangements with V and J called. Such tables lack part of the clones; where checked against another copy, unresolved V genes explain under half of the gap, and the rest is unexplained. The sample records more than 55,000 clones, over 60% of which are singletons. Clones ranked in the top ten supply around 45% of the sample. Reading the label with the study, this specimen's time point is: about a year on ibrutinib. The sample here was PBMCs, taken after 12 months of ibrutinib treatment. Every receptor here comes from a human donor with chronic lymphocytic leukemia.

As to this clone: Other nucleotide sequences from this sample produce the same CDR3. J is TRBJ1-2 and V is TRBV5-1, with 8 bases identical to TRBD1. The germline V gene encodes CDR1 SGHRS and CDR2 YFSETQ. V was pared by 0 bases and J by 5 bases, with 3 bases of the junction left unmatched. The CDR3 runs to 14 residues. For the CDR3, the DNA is TGCGCCAGCAGCTTGGGACAGGGGACTTATGGCTACACCTTC. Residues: CASSLGQGTYGYTF.

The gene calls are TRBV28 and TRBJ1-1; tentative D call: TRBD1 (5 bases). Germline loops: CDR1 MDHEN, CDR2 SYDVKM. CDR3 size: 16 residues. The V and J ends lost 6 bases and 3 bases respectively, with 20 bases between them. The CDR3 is CASRGGLKNLDTEAFF. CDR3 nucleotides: TGTGCCAGCAGGGGGGGATTGAAGAACCTGGACACTGAAGCTTTCTTT.

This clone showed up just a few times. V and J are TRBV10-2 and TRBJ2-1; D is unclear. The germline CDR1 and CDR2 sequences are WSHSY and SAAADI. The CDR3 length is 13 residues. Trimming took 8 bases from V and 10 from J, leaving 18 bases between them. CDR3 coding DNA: TGCGCCAGCGCCTTACCGGGCTCCGGGGAGCAGTTCTTC. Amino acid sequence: CASALPGSGEQFF.

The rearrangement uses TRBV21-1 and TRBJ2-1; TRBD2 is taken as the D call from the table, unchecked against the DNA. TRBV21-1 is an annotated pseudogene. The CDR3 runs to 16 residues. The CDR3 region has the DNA TGTGCCAGCAGCAAATGGAGTAGCGGGAGCCAGAATGAGCAGTTCTTC. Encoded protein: CASSKWSSGSQNEQFF.

DNA for the CDR3: TGCGCCAGCAGCCGTAAGGAGACGGATACGCAGTATTTT. Its translation is CASSRKETDTQYF. This sequence joins TRBV4-1 and TRBJ2-3; unclear D gene. The germline V and J ends were trimmed by 4 bases and 6 bases, with 11 bases remaining between them. This CDR3 has 13 amino acids. The germline gives CDR1 MGHRA, CDR2 YSYEKL.

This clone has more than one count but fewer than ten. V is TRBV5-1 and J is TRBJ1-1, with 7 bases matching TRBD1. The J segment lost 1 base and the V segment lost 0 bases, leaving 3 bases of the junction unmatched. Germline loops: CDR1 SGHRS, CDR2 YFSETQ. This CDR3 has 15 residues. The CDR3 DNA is TGCGCCAGCAGCTTGGCCGGGACAGCGAACACTGAAGCTTTCTTT. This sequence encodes CASSLAGTANTEAFF.

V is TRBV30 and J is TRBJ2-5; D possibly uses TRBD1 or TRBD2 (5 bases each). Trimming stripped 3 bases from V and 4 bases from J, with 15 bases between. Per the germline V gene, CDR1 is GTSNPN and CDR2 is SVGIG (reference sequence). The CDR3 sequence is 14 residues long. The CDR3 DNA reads TGTGCCTGGAGCGCCGGGACCACAGGAGAGACCCAGTACTTC. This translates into CAWSAGTTGETQYF.

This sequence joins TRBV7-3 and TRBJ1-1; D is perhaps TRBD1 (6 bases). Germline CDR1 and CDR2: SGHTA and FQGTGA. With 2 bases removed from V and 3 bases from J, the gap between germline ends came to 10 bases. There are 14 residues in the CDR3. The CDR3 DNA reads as TGTGCCAGCAGCTTACCAGGGGCCCACACTGAAGCTTTCTTT. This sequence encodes CASSLPGAHTEAFF.

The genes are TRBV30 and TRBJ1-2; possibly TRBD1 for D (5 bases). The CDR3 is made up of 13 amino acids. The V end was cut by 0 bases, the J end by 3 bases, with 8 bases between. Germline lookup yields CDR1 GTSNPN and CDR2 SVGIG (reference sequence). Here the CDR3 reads CAWSVEGDYGYTF. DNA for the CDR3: TGTGCCTGGAGTGTTGAAGGGGACTATGGCTACACCTTC. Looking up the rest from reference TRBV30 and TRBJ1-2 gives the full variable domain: SQTIHQWPATLVQPVGSPLSLECTVEGTSNPNLYWYRQAAGRGLQLLFYSVGIGQISSEVPQNLSASRPQDRQFILSSKKLLLSDSGFYLCAWSVEGDYGYTFGSGTRLTVV.

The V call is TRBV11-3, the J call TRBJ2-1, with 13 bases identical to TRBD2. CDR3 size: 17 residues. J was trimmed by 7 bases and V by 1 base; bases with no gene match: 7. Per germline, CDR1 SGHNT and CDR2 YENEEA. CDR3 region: CASSLVGGTSGKNEQFF. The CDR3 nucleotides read TGTGCCAGCAGCTTAGTTGGGGGGACTAGCGGGAAGAATGAGCAGTTCTTC.

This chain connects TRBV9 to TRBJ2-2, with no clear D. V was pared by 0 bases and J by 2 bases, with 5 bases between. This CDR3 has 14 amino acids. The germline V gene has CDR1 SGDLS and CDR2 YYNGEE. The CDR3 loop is CASSVVYNTGELFF. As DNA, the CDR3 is TGTGCCAGCAGCGTAGTCTACAACACCGGGGAGCTGTTTTTT.

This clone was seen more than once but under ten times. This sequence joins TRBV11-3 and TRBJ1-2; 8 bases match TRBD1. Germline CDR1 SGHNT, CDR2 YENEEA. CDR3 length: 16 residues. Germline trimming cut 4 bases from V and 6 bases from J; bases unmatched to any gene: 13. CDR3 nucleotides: TGTGCCAGCAGCTCTTCCCCCTGGACAGGGAAACATGGCTACACCTTC. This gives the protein CASSSSPWTGKHGYTF.

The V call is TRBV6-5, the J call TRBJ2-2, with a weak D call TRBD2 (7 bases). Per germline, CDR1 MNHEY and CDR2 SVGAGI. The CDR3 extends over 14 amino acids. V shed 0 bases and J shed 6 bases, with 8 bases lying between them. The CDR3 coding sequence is TGTGCCAGCAGTTACTCGGGGGGGCCCGGGGAGCTGTTTTTT. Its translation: CASSYSGGPGELFF.

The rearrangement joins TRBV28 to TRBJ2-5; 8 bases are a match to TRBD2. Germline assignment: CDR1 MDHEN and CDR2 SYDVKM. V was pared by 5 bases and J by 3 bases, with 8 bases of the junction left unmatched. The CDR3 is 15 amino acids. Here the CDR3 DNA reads TGTGCCAGCAGTGATAGCGGGGCGAAGAAAGAGACCCAGTACTTC. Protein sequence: CASSDSGAKKETQYF.

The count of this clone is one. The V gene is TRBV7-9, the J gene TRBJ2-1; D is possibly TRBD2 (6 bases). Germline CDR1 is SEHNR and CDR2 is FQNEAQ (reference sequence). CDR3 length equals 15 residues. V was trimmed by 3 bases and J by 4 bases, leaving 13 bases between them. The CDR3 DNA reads TGTGCCAGCAGCTTTGGGGCTAGCGTGTACAATGAGCAGTTCTTC. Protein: CASSFGASVYNEQFF.

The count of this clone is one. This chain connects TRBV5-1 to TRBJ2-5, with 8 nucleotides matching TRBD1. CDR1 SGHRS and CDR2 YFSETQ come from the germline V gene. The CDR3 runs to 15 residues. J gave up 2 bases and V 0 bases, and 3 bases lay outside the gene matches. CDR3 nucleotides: TGCGCCAGCAGCTTGGGGTACAGGGGGCAAGAGACCCAGTACTTC. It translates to CASSLGYRGQETQYF.

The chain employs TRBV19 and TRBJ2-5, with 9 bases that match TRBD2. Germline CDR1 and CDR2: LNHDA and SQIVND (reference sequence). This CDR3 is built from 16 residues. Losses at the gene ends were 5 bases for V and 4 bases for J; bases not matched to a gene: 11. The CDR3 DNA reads TGTGCCAGTAGTTCCCCGCCGGATAGCGGGAGAGAGACCCAGTACTTC. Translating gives CASSSPPDSGRETQYF.